The TCR beta chain under discussion was sequenced for a study of molecular identifiers for immune sequencing clone quantification. This clonotype showed up many times. Its antigen is unknown. TCRdb used MiXCR to reprocess the PCR reads, holding one entry per CDR3 protein. The repertoire includes some 70,000 distinct CDR3 sequences, 15% to 20% of them detected once, and over 1.3% sits in the top ten. CDR3 size: 12 residues. Germline V gene lookup returns CDR1 MNHEY and CDR2 SMNVEV (reference sequence). Whole-study results and caveats: Spiked-in Jurkat TCR RNA corresponding to one cell was reported as detectable against more than 950,000 naive cells.

The sequenced sample was naive CD8+ T cells from blood, with Jurkat cell RNA spiked in. The sample's subset: FACS-sorted CD8+CD4-CCR7+CD45RA+ naive T cells. The TCR sequence derives from a human donor in good health. Some libraries in this study had Jurkat cell RNA spiked in. V and J are TRBV27 and TRBJ2-3, with D perhaps matching TRBD2 (6 bases). DNA of the CDR3: TGTGCGGCGGGAAGGGTCACAGATACGCAGTATTTT. Its protein is CAAGRVTDTQYF.